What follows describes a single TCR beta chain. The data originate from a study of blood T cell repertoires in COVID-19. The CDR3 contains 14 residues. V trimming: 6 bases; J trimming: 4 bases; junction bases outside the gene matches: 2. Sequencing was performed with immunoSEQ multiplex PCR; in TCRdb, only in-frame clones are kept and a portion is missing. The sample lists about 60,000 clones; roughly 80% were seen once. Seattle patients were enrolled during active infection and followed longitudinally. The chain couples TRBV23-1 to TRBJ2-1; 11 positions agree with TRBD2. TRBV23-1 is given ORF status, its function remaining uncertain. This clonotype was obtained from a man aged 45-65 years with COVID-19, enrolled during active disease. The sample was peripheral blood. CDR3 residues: CASRGTSGYNEQFF. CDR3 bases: TGCGCCAGCAGAGGGACTAGCGGATACAATGAGCAGTTCTTC.